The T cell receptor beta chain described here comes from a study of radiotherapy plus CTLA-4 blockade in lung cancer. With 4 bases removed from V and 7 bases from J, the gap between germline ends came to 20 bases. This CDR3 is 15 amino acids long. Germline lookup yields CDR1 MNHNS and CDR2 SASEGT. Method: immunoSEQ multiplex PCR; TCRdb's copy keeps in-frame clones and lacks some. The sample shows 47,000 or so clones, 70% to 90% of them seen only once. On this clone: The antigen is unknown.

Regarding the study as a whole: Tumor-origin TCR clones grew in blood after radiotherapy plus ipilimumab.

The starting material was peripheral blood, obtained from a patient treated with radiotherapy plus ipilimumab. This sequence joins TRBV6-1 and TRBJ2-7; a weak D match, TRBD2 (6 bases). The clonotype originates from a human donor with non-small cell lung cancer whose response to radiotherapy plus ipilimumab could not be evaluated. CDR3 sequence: CASSVLAGGPGEQYF. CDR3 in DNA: TGTGCCAGCAGTGTCCTAGCTGGAGGGCCGGGGGAGCAGTACTTC.